This T cell receptor beta chain was found in a study of human CD4 T cells and Enterobacteriaceae. Ex vivo total memory CD4+ cells were sequenced at deep level. Clones were sequenced by immunoSEQ multiplex PCR, and TCRdb holds only the in-frame ones, with some missing. The sample includes about 25,000 clones, about four fifths of them seen just once. Memory CD4+ T cells were sorted as all CD4+ cells except CD45RA+CCR7+CD95- naive cells, over 95% pure. Healthy donor blood came from Swiss blood donation centers. CD4+ T cells and monocytes were enriched with CD4 and CD14 microbeads. Sorting first excluded CD8+, CD14+, CD16+, CD56+, CD19+ and CD25-bright cells. Germline CDR1 reads SGHRS; CDR2 reads YFSETQ. The V and J ends lost 1 base and 1 base respectively, with 11 bases between them. The CDR3 covers 15 residues.

This sequence originates from a human donor in good health. The chain recombines TRBV5-1 with TRBJ1-1; TRBD1 might be the D (6 bases). The source material was memory CD4+ T cells from blood. The CDR3 loop is CASSLTQGRNTEAFF. In nucleotides, the CDR3 is TGCGCCAGCAGCTTGACCCAGGGGAGGAACACTGAAGCTTTCTTT.